This TCR beta chain was sequenced in a study of regulatory T cells in long-lasting Graves disease. Study-level points and caveats: Persistent disease samples used TRBV28, TRBJ1-2 and TRBJ2-5 preferentially.

Germline assignment: CDR1 SGHTA and CDR2 FQGNSA. The CDR3 has 14 residues. V lost 0 bases and J lost 5, with 9 bases in between. Time point described: newly diagnosed GD, antithyroid drugs for less than 3 months. RNA isolated from PBMCs was used to make the TCR library. The source of the patients was an endocrinology department in Xi'an, China. Relying on iRepertoire HTBI primers and Arm-PCR of CDR3 regions, the team built TCR beta libraries. TCRdb re-called the multiplex PCR reads through MiXCR, storing one row per CDR3 protein. This sample carries 530,000 or so distinct CDR3 sequences, roughly 13% of them seen once, and the ten largest clones take 8% to 10%. A remark on this clonotype: Its antigen is not identified.

Another study also made use of these data, one on T cells in Graves' hyperthyroidism and ophthalmopathy.

The sequenced sample was peripheral blood mononuclear cells (PBMCs), obtained at new diagnosis, from a patient treated with antithyroid drugs. The rearrangement uses TRBV7-2 and TRBJ2-3, with a tentative D call TRBD2 (5 bases). The sequence was collected from a young man with Graves disease. This CDR3 reads CASSLAEVRDTQYF. The CDR3 bases are TGTGCCAGCAGCTTAGCGGAGGTGAGAGATACGCAGTATTTT.